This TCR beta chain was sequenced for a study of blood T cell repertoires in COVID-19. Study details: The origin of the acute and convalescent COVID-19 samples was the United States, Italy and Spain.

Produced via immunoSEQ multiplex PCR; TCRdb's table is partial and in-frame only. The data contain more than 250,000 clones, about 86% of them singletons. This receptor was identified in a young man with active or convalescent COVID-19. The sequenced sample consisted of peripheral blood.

CDR3 in amino acids: CASSQSDRGLGELFF. DNA for the CDR3: TGCGCCAGCAGCCAGTCAGACAGGGGGCTCGGGGAGCTGTTTTTT. The V gene is TRBV4-1, the J gene TRBJ2-2; 10 bases are a match to TRBD1. This CDR3 region has 15 residues. The trim removed 3 bases at V and 7 bases at J, leaving 5 bases unmatched. Germline values: CDR1 MGHRA, CDR2 YSYEKL.